The rows below give T cell receptor beta chains drawn from one sample of a study of T cell repertoires in ileal Crohn's disease. Some clones are missing from TCRdb's copy, which holds only in-frame ones; the method was immunoSEQ multiplex PCR. The sample holds about 2,400 clones; more than 65% are singletons and the top ten take roughly 12%. The sample taken for sequencing was ileal tissue. These receptors were collected from an adult with Crohn's disease. Each CDR3 is given with its conserved first and last residue. Size tells how often a clone was seen (once, few, many) or the class of an expanded clone, and some rows leave it out.

J: TRBJ1-2
size: once
V: TRBV5-5
CDR3: CASSLAGATGYGYTF

J: TRBJ2-7
size: few
V: TRBV4-2
CDR3: CASSPTGGRDEQYF

J: TRBJ1-1
size: once
V: TRBV18
CDR3: CASSQLKGGAFTEAFF

J: TRBJ1-2
size: .
V: TRBV7-9
CDR3: CASSASGDRVDYGYTF

J: TRBJ1-2
size: .
V: TRBV9
CDR3: CASSVAGGQNGYTF

J: TRBJ2-3
size: once
V: TRBV4-1
CDR3: CASSPLLAVYTDTQYF

J: TRBJ2-2
size: .
V: TRBV12-5
CDR3: CASGLYKSANTGELFF

J: TRBJ1-1
size: .
V: TRBV7-2
CDR3: CASSLWEVEAFF

J: TRBJ2-7
size: .
V: TRBV27
CDR3: CASSGGGTSAFYEQYF

J: TRBJ2-5
size: .
V: TRBV5-1
CDR3: CASSPDWETQYF

J: TRBJ2-3
size: .
V: TRBV7-3
CDR3: CASSPSGGDADTQYF

J: TRBJ2-1
size: .
V: TRBV7-3
CDR3: CASSPNSRGEQFF

J: TRBJ1-1
size: .
V: TRBV19
CDR3: CASSILNTGTEAFF